A selection of T cell receptor beta chains follows, all from one sample in a study of regulatory T cells in long-lasting Graves disease. TCRdb re-called the multiplex PCR reads through MiXCR, storing one row per CDR3 protein. The profile shows about 620,000 distinct CDR3 sequences, around 17% of them singletons. These same records also appear under a second study, on T cells in Graves' hyperthyroidism and ophthalmopathy.

The sequences come from peripheral blood mononuclear cells (PBMCs), collected at new diagnosis, from a patient treated with antithyroid drugs. The source is a woman in her twenties or thirties with Graves disease. Each CDR3 is given with its conserved first and last residue. The D gene is left open where the match is weak. A clone size is listed for some rows: how often the clone was seen (once, few, many), or a class if it is expanded.

clone_size: NA
d_call: TRBD1
v_call: TRBV5-1
j_call: TRBJ2-6
cdr3_nt: TGCGCCAGCAGCCAGGGACAGGGCCGCTCTGGGGCCAACGTCCTGACTTTC
cdr3_aa: CASSQGQGRSGANVLTF

clone_size: NA
d_call: TRBD1
v_call: TRBV20-1
j_call: TRBJ2-5
cdr3_nt: TGCAGTGCTGACCCAACAGGGGCTAATAAAGAGACCCAGTACTTC
cdr3_aa: CSADPTGANKETQYF

clone_size: many
d_call: NA
v_call: TRBV2
j_call: TRBJ2-7
cdr3_nt: TGTGCCAGCAATGCCGGGATGGCACGCTACGAGCAGTACTTC
cdr3_aa: CASNAGMARYEQYF

clone_size: many
d_call: TRBD2
v_call: TRBV12-3/TRBV12-4
j_call: TRBJ2-1
cdr3_nt: TGTGCCAGCACTAAGCGGGAGTTGGGTTACAATGAGCAGTTCTTC
cdr3_aa: CASTKRELGYNEQFF

clone_size: many
d_call: NA
v_call: TRBV7-3
j_call: TRBJ2-5
cdr3_nt: TGTGCCAGCAGCCCCAGGGTCATTAGCGGACAAGAGACCCAGTACTTC
cdr3_aa: CASSPRVISGQETQYF

clone_size: NA
d_call: NA
v_call: TRBV19
j_call: TRBJ2-1
cdr3_nt: TGTGCCAGTAGGGTTGGCAGGGCCCTCTACAATGAGCAGTTCTTC
cdr3_aa: CASRVGRALYNEQFF

clone_size: many
d_call: TRBD2
v_call: TRBV5-1
j_call: TRBJ2-7
cdr3_nt: TGCGCCAGCAGCTTCTACGGCGGGAGGGCGATCTACGAGCAGTACTTC
cdr3_aa: CASSFYGGRAIYEQYF

clone_size: NA
d_call: TRBD2
v_call: TRBV27
j_call: TRBJ2-1
cdr3_nt: TGTGCCAGCAGTCCTATGATAGCGGGAGATGAGTTCTTC
cdr3_aa: CASSPMIAGDEFF

clone_size: many
d_call: TRBD2
v_call: TRBV28
j_call: TRBJ2-7
cdr3_nt: TGTGCCAGCAGAGTAGCCGCGGGAGGCGCGGGCTCCTACGAGCAGTACTTC
cdr3_aa: CASRVAAGGAGSYEQYF

clone_size: many
d_call: NA
v_call: TRBV5-1
j_call: TRBJ2-1
cdr3_nt: TGCGCCAGCAGCCCCCAGCGGAGGTCCTACAATGAGCAGTTCTTC
cdr3_aa: CASSPQRRSYNEQFF

clone_size: few
d_call: NA
v_call: TRBV5-1
j_call: TRBJ1-1
cdr3_nt: TGCGCCAGCAGCTTGGAGTCGAGGTCCGGCACTGAAGCTTTCTTT
cdr3_aa: CASSLESRSGTEAFF

clone_size: many
d_call: TRBD1
v_call: TRBV24-1
j_call: TRBJ1-2
cdr3_nt: TGTGCCACCAGTGACGGGGGGACAGAGATAAACTATGGCTACACCTTC
cdr3_aa: CATSDGGTEINYGYTF

clone_size: NA
d_call: NA
v_call: TRBV15
j_call: TRBJ1-5
cdr3_nt: TGTGCCACCAGCAGAGACCCGACAGAGAGCAATCAGCCCCAGCATTTT
cdr3_aa: CATSRDPTESNQPQHF

clone_size: NA
d_call: NA
v_call: TRBV5-1
j_call: TRBJ2-5
cdr3_nt: TGCGCCAGCAGCTTGTACAGACCCAACCAAGAGACCCAGTACTTC
cdr3_aa: CASSLYRPNQETQYF

clone_size: many
d_call: NA
v_call: TRBV12-3/TRBV12-4
j_call: TRBJ2-5
cdr3_nt: TGTGCCAGCAGTATCGAGCGGGCTGAAGAGACCCAGTACTTC
cdr3_aa: CASSIERAEETQYF

clone_size: few
d_call: NA
v_call: TRBV18
j_call: TRBJ1-5
cdr3_nt: TGTGCCAGCTCACAGGGGAGCCGGGACGGAGATCAGCCCCAGCATTTT
cdr3_aa: CASSQGSRDGDQPQHF

clone_size: many
d_call: TRBD1
v_call: TRBV5-1
j_call: TRBJ2-2
cdr3_nt: TGCGCCAGCAGCGTCGGACAGGCCGCCGGGGAGCTGTTTTTT
cdr3_aa: CASSVGQAAGELFF

clone_size: many
d_call: NA
v_call: TRBV6-5
j_call: TRBJ1-2
cdr3_nt: TGTGCCAGCAGTTCAAGAGACCGGGCCAACCCACTATTGGGCTACACCTTC
cdr3_aa: CASSSRDRANPLLGYTF

clone_size: NA
d_call: NA
v_call: TRBV6-5
j_call: TRBJ1-3
cdr3_nt: TGTGCCAGCAGTTTCTCCGGGACCCCCTCTGGAAACACCATATATTTT
cdr3_aa: CASSFSGTPSGNTIYF

clone_size: many
d_call: TRBD1
v_call: TRBV6-2/TRBV6-3
j_call: TRBJ1-5
cdr3_nt: TGTGCCAGCAGTTACGACCCGGGACAGGGTGGGAGCAATCAGCCCCAGCATTTT
cdr3_aa: CASSYDPGQGGSNQPQHF

clone_size: NA
d_call: NA
v_call: TRBV15
j_call: TRBJ1-3
cdr3_nt: TGTGCCACCAGCAGAGAGGACCGTAAAGGCTCTGGAAACACCATATATTTT
cdr3_aa: CATSREDRKGSGNTIYF

clone_size: NA
d_call: NA
v_call: TRBV4-1
j_call: TRBJ1-3
cdr3_nt: TGCGCCAGCAGCCCCACGGACGACACCATATATTTT
cdr3_aa: CASSPTDDTIYF

clone_size: NA
d_call: NA
v_call: TRBV28
j_call: TRBJ2-7
cdr3_nt: TGTGCCAGCATAGGGGGGAAGGACTACGAGCAGTACTTC
cdr3_aa: CASIGGKDYEQYF

clone_size: NA
d_call: NA
v_call: TRBV18
j_call: TRBJ1-4
cdr3_nt: TGTGCCAGCTCACCGAACCCCAGAACAACTAATGAAAAACTGTTTTTT
cdr3_aa: CASSPNPRTTNEKLFF

clone_size: NA
d_call: NA
v_call: TRBV19
j_call: TRBJ2-3
cdr3_nt: TGTGCCAGTAGTATTCGGGGGACTGACACAGATACGCAGTATTTT
cdr3_aa: CASSIRGTDTDTQYF

clone_size: many
d_call: NA
v_call: TRBV7-3
j_call: TRBJ2-5
cdr3_nt: TGTGCCAGCAGCTTGCGGGTACAAGAGACCCAGTACTTC
cdr3_aa: CASSLRVQETQYF

clone_size: NA
d_call: NA
v_call: TRBV19
j_call: TRBJ1-4
cdr3_nt: TGTGCCACCAAGGGCCTGGAGCCTAATGAAAAACTGTTTTTT
cdr3_aa: CATKGLEPNEKLFF

clone_size: many
d_call: NA
v_call: TRBV20-1
j_call: TRBJ1-2
cdr3_nt: TGCAGTGCTAGAGCTTGGGTCAACTATGGCTACACCTTC
cdr3_aa: CSARAWVNYGYTF

clone_size: NA
d_call: NA
v_call: TRBV19
j_call: TRBJ2-2
cdr3_nt: TGTGCCAGTAGTATTGGAGGGGGCTCCGGGGGTACCGGGGAGCTGTTTTTT
cdr3_aa: CASSIGGGSGGTGELFF

clone_size: many
d_call: NA
v_call: TRBV6-5
j_call: TRBJ1-5
cdr3_nt: TGTGCCAGCAGCTACCGATTGACAGATCAGCCCCAGCATTTT
cdr3_aa: CASSYRLTDQPQHF

clone_size: few
d_call: NA
v_call: TRBV20-1
j_call: TRBJ2-1
cdr3_nt: TGCAGTGCTAGCGGGATCACCTACAATGAGCAGTTCTTC
cdr3_aa: CSASGITYNEQFF

clone_size: NA
d_call: NA
v_call: TRBV10-2
j_call: TRBJ2-7
cdr3_nt: TGCGCCAGCAGTGAGGTAGCTGTAAGGTACGAGCAGTACTTC
cdr3_aa: CASSEVAVRYEQYF

clone_size: many
d_call: NA
v_call: TRBV7-2
j_call: TRBJ2-7
cdr3_nt: TGTGCCAGCAGCCGGATTGGGGTGGGAAGCTACGAGCAGTACTTC
cdr3_aa: CASSRIGVGSYEQYF

clone_size: NA
d_call: NA
v_call: TRBV29-1
j_call: TRBJ1-2
cdr3_nt: TGCAGCGTTGAAAAAGTGGGGGTGGTAGGCTACACCTTC
cdr3_aa: CSVEKVGVVGYTF

clone_size: many
d_call: NA
v_call: TRBV28
j_call: TRBJ1-5
cdr3_nt: TGTGCCAGCAAAGGGGGGGTTCAGCCCCAGCATTTT
cdr3_aa: CASKGGVQPQHF